This T cell receptor beta chain stems from a study of beta chain features in type 1 diabetes. V trimming: 3 bases; J trimming: 3 bases; junction bases outside the gene matches: 5. CDR3 length: 15 amino acids. CDR1 MGHDK and CDR2 SYGVNS come from the germline V gene. Investigators reverse transcribed all isolated RNA, so they sequenced expressed TCRB transcripts. Sequencing of naive, central memory and regulatory T cell samples gave an average of approximately 3.3 million reads. The assay was immunoSEQ multiplex PCR, and TCRdb's table has in-frame clones only and misses some. The sample records roughly 610,000 clones, about a sixth being singletons.

The sequenced sample was naive CD4+ T cells from blood. The gene calls are TRBV25-1 and TRBJ1-3, with 7 nucleotides matching TRBD1. This sequence was found in a young man in good health. The CDR3 reads CASSDDRDGGNTIYF. In nucleotides, the CDR3 is TGTGCCAGCAGTGATGACAGGGACGGTGGAAACACCATATATTTT.